The 30 T cell receptor beta chains presented below share a single source sample, sequenced in a study of shared clonotypes between healthy human individuals. Positively selected for CCR7, the CD45RO-negative cells used as naive CD8 cells excluded terminally differentiated effector memory CD45RA+ cells. Assay used: immunoSEQ multiplex PCR; TCRdb lists only in-frame clones, some missing. The sample consists of about 1,800,000 clones, around 96% of them appearing once. Sequenced: naive CD8+ T cells sorted from blood. The receptor set was obtained from a man younger than 35 in good health.

The table lists this clone with a few counts. J is TRBJ2-4 and V is TRBV7-9; D is perhaps TRBD2 (6 bases). Trimming left V 5 bases short and J 2 bases short, with 13 bases between. The CDR3 runs to 15 residues. Germline values: CDR1 SEHNR, CDR2 FQNEAQ (reference sequence). CDR3 loop: CASSSQLATKNIQYF. The DNA for the CDR3 is TGTGCCAGCAGCAGTCAACTAGCAACCAAAAACATTCAGTACTTC. Full variable domain (outside the CDR3, taken from reference TRBV7-9 and TRBJ2-4): DTGVSQNPRHKITKRGQNVTFRCDPISEHNRLYWYRQTLGQGPEFLTYFQNEAQLEKSRLLSDRFSAERPKGSFSTLEIQRTEQGDSAMYLCASSSQLATKNIQYFGAGTRLSVL.

A remark on this clone: The junction departs from the called germline gene at one end, perhaps through a read error. Within the sample, other DNA sequences also encode this same CDR3. J is TRBJ2-7 and V is TRBV28; 10 bases are shared with TRBD1. This CDR3 contains 15 residues. Germline V gene data show CDR1 as MDHEN and CDR2 as SYDVKM. The CDR3 DNA reads as TGTGCCAGCAGCTTATGGACAGGGGGCTCCTACGAGCAGTACTTC. Protein: CASSLWTGGSYEQYF.

The rearrangement joins TRBV15 to TRBJ2-7; no firm D call. The V end was cut by 0 bases, the J end by 2 bases, with 11 bases between. This CDR3 comprises 15 residues. CDR1 and CDR2 (germline): LNHNV, YYDKDF (reference sequence). CDR3 residues: CATSREKAYPYEQYF. CDR3 nucleotides: TGTGCCACCAGCAGAGAGAAAGCTTACCCCTACGAGCAGTACTTC.

The chain couples TRBV5-6 to TRBJ2-3, with TRBD1 matching over 11 bases. The CDR3 spans 14 residues. Germline lookup yields CDR1 SGHDT and CDR2 YYEEEE. J was trimmed by 5 bases and V by 2 bases; bases with no gene match: 1. CDR3 nucleotide sequence: TGTGCCAGCAGCTTTGGGACAGGGGGAGATACGCAGTATTTT. It is translated as CASSFGTGGDTQYF. The full variable domain, rest sourced from reference TRBV5-6 and TRBJ2-3, is DAGVTQSPTHLIKTRGQQVTLRCSPKSGHDTVSWYQQALGQGPQFIFQYYEEEERQRGNFPDRFSGHQFPNYSSELNVNALLLGDSALYLCASSFGTGGDTQYFGPGTRLTVL.

This chain joins TRBV11-1 and TRBJ2-3; 13 positions match TRBD2. CDR1 SGHAT and CDR2 FQDESV come from the germline V gene (reference sequence). CDR3 length: 15 amino acids. V trimming: 5 bases; J trimming: 10 bases; junction bases outside the gene matches: 9. In nucleotides, the CDR3 is TGTGCCAGCAGCCTCCGGACTAGCGGGGGTCGCCCGCAGTATTTT. Residues: CASSLRTSGGRPQYF.

The chain recombines TRBV27 with TRBJ1-1, with unresolved D. This CDR3 spans 17 amino acids. CDR1 and CDR2 from the germline V gene are MNHEY and SMNVEV (reference sequence). Trimming left V 3 bases short and J 2 bases short, with 19 bases between. CDR3 residues: CASSLSPLSPANTEAFF. The CDR3, as DNA: TGTGCCAGCAGTTTGTCTCCCTTGTCTCCGGCCAACACTGAAGCTTTCTTT.

The chain uses TRBV9 and TRBJ2-3; D unresolved. Germline V lookup: CDR1 SGDLS, CDR2 YYNGEE. Trimming took 5 bases from V and 8 from J, leaving 15 bases between them. The CDR3 extends over 13 amino acids. CDR3 sequence reads: CASSYSSAATQYF. The CDR3 nucleotides read TGTGCCAGCAGTTATTCTTCCGCAGCTACGCAGTATTTT.

The chain recombines TRBV4-3 with TRBJ1-1; the D is unclear. The CDR3 runs to 16 residues. The germline V gene has CDR1 LGHNA and CDR2 YSLEER. Trimming cost V 1 base and J 0 bases, with 12 bases left between them. The CDR3 sequence: CASSQGREGLNTEAFF. CDR3 sequence (DNA): TGCGCCAGCAGCCAAGGGCGAGAGGGTTTGAACACTGAAGCTTTCTTT.

The rearrangement links TRBV7-8 to TRBJ1-1; 8 bases agree with TRBD1. The CDR3 runs 14 residues. The germline gives CDR1 SGHVS, CDR2 FQNEAQ. Unmatched junction bases numbered 5, after V lost 2 bases and J lost 6 bases. CDR3 protein: CASSLPPGGPEAFF. The CDR3, as DNA: TGTGCCAGCAGCTTACCCCCAGGGGGCCCTGAAGCTTTCTTT.

This chain connects TRBV2 to TRBJ1-2; TRBD1 agrees at 10 bases. This CDR3 comprises 15 residues. Germline V lookup: CDR1 SNHLY, CDR2 FYNNEI. V lost 3 bases and J lost 4; bases outside the gene matches: 5. CDR3 region: CASSDPGQGLYGYTF. CDR3 coding DNA: TGTGCCAGCAGTGACCCGGGACAGGGGCTCTATGGCTACACCTTC.

The chain recombines TRBV30 with TRBJ2-3; 8 bases are a match to TRBD1. This CDR3 is built from 15 residues. The V gene's germline CDR1 is GTSNPN and CDR2 SVGIG (reference sequence). The trim removed 1 base at V and 3 bases at J, leaving 6 bases unmatched. The CDR3, as DNA: TGTGCCTGGAGTGACCAGGGGGCTCGGACAGATACGCAGTATTTT. It translates to CAWSDQGARTDTQYF.

The chain joins TRBV5-6 to TRBJ2-5; 8 bases are a match to TRBD2. The CDR3 runs to 14 residues. Germline V gene data show CDR1 as SGHDT and CDR2 as YYEEEE. V shed 4 bases, J shed 5 bases, and the junction held 7 bases outside the gene matches. The DNA for the CDR3 is TGTGCCAGCAGCCCACCGGGGGGGGAGGAGACCCAGTACTTC. It yields the protein CASSPPGGEETQYF. Drawing the rest from reference TRBV5-6 and TRBJ2-5, the complete variable domain is DAGVTQSPTHLIKTRGQQVTLRCSPKSGHDTVSWYQQALGQGPQFIFQYYEEEERQRGNFPDRFSGHQFPNYSSELNVNALLLGDSALYLCASSPPGGEETQYFGPGTRLLVL.

The chain recombines TRBV6-5 with TRBJ1-4, with no clear D. From germline, CDR1 is MNHEY and CDR2 SVGAGI. CDR3 length: 12 residues. Trimming left V 8 bases short and J 8 bases short, with 12 bases between. CDR3 region: CASCTTGEKLFF. DNA of the CDR3: TGTGCCAGCTGTACTACTGGGGAAAAACTGTTTTTT.

The chain couples TRBV5-6 to TRBJ2-2; no clear D. Germline-derived CDR1 and CDR2 are SGHDT and YYEEEE. This CDR3 has 15 residues. V lost 1 base to trimming and J lost 0 bases, with 7 bases between them. The CDR3 DNA is TGTGCCAGCAGCTTGAGCAGGTCGAACACCGGGGAGCTGTTTTTT. Translating it yields CASSLSRSNTGELFF. The full variable domain, completed using reference TRBV5-6 and TRBJ2-2, is DAGVTQSPTHLIKTRGQQVTLRCSPKSGHDTVSWYQQALGQGPQFIFQYYEEEERQRGNFPDRFSGHQFPNYSSELNVNALLLGDSALYLCASSLSRSNTGELFFGEGSRLTVL.

The CDR3 loop is CASSDGPDTQYF. Here the CDR3 DNA reads TGTGCCAGCAGTGACGGGCCAGATACGCAGTATTTT. The V call is TRBV25-1, the J call TRBJ2-3; D ambiguous. V lost 3 bases, J lost 4 bases, and 5 bases lay in between. The CDR3 extends over 12 amino acids. CDR1 and CDR2 (germline): MGHDK, SYGVNS.

This chain connects TRBV9 to TRBJ2-7; D ambiguous. The CDR3 spans 14 residues. Trimming took 0 bases from V and 4 from J, leaving 11 bases between them. The germline gives CDR1 SGDLS, CDR2 YYNGEE. CDR3 sequence: CASSVALSTYEQYF. The CDR3 coding sequence is TGTGCCAGCAGCGTAGCTCTATCGACTTACGAGCAGTACTTC.

Only one count was recorded for this clone. The chain couples TRBV4-3 to TRBJ2-5, with D hard to call. Deletions cut 0 bases from V and 4 bases from J, with 9 bases between. This CDR3 has 14 residues. Germline lookup yields CDR1 LGHNA and CDR2 YSLEER. The DNA for the CDR3 is TGCGCCAGCAGCCAAGATTCCGTCGGAGAGACCCAGTACTTC. Amino acids: CASSQDSVGETQYF.

The rearrangement joins TRBV11-2 to TRBJ2-4, with 7 bases identical to TRBD1. Germline-derived CDR1 and CDR2 are SGHAT and FQNNGV. The CDR3 loop spans 13 amino acids. With V trimmed by 6 bases and J by 7 bases, 6 bases remained unmatched. The CDR3 here is CASSTKGANIQYF. CDR3 sequence (DNA): TGTGCCAGCAGTACCAAGGGGGCCAACATTCAGTACTTC. Together with reference TRBV11-2 and TRBJ2-4, the CDR3 gives the full variable domain: EAGVAQSPRYKIIEKRQSVAFWCNPISGHATLYWYQQILGQGPKLLIQFQNNGVVDDSQLPKDRFSAERLKGVDSTLKIQPAKLEDSAVYLCASSTKGANIQYFGAGTRLSVL.

The chain has TRBV5-1 and TRBJ2-7; TRBD1 matches 11 bases. The germline CDR1 and CDR2 sequences are SGHRS and YFSETQ. This CDR3 contains 14 residues. J was trimmed by 7 bases and V by 4 bases; bases with no gene match: 7. The CDR3 protein is CASSPGQGAWEQYF. CDR3 DNA sequence: TGCGCCAGCAGCCCAGGACAGGGGGCATGGGAGCAGTACTTC.

This clone occurred once. This chain links TRBV28 with TRBJ2-1, with D possibly being TRBD1 (6 bases). CDR3 length: 12 amino acids. Trimming shortened V by 3 bases and J by 9 bases, and 9 bases separated the two germline ends. The germline CDR1 and CDR2 sequences are MDHEN and SYDVKM. In DNA form, the CDR3 reads TGTGCCAGCAGTTTCAGGGGCCCTGAGCAGTTCTTC. Protein sequence: CASSFRGPEQFF.

This clone was observed a single time. This rearrangement joins TRBV28 to TRBJ1-1; D gene ambiguous. The germline gives CDR1 MDHEN, CDR2 SYDVKM. CDR3 size: 17 residues. V lost 5 bases and J lost 10, with 29 bases in between. In DNA, the CDR3 is TGTGCCAGCAGTCTTGAGGGTATAAAGAAGGGCTTTGATGGAGCTTTCTTT. Encoded protein: CASSLEGIKKGFDGAFF.

The gene calls are TRBV9 and TRBJ2-2; D gene ambiguous. V gave up 10 bases and J gave up 0 bases, with 7 bases separating them. The CDR3 length is 12 residues. Germline lookup yields CDR1 SGDLS and CDR2 YYNGEE. The CDR3 protein is CASASNTGELFF. For the CDR3, the DNA is TGTGCCTCTGCATCGAACACCGGGGAGCTGTTTTTT.

The chain employs TRBV7-9 and TRBJ2-4, with D maybe TRBD2 (6 bases). V was cut by 3 bases and J by 5 bases, with 11 bases left in between. CDR3 length equals 14 residues. CDR1 and CDR2 (germline): SEHNR, FQNEAQ (reference sequence). Here the CDR3 DNA reads TGTGCCAGCAGCTTGACTTGGGGGGAAAACATTCAGTACTTC. Its translation is CASSLTWGENIQYF. Together with reference TRBV7-9 and TRBJ2-4, the CDR3 gives the full variable domain: DTGVSQNPRHKITKRGQNVTFRCDPISEHNRLYWYRQTLGQGPEFLTYFQNEAQLEKSRLLSDRFSAERPKGSFSTLEIQRTEQGDSAMYLCASSLTWGENIQYFGAGTRLSVL.

The CDR3 spells CASSLGTSPGELFF. The CDR3, as DNA: TGTGCCAGCAGCTTAGGCACTAGCCCCGGGGAGCTGTTTTTT. The V and J genes are TRBV13 and TRBJ2-2; TRBD2 might be the D (6 bases). V was trimmed by 0 bases and J by 6 bases, leaving 8 bases between them. The CDR3 length is 14 residues. CDR1 is PRHDT, CDR2 FYEKMQ, per germline (reference sequence).

The chain has TRBV28 and TRBJ2-1; 7 nucleotides agree with TRBD2. The CDR3 runs to 15 residues. Looked up from germline, CDR1 is MDHEN and CDR2 is SYDVKM. With 6 bases clipped from V and 7 bases from J, the junction kept 12 bases outside the gene matches. The DNA of the CDR3 is TGTGCCAGCAGGGACCCGGCGGGACTACAGAATGAGCAGTTCTTC. Translating gives CASRDPAGLQNEQFF.

The chain joins TRBV7-8 to TRBJ2-3; 8 nucleotides line up with TRBD2. Germline trimming cut 4 bases from V and 4 bases from J; bases unmatched to any gene: 16. The germline CDR1 and CDR2 sequences are SGHVS and FQNEAQ. The CDR3 is 18 residues long. CDR3 residues: CASSSVVGLDVYADTQYF. The CDR3 region has the DNA TGTGCCAGCAGCTCGGTCGTGGGACTAGATGTGTATGCAGATACGCAGTATTTT.

The rearrangement joins TRBV13 to TRBJ1-4; D remains ambiguous. The germline V gene has CDR1 PRHDT and CDR2 FYEKMQ (reference sequence). Trimming shortened V by 2 bases and J by 2 bases, and 15 bases separated the two germline ends. This CDR3 region has 17 residues. The CDR3 sequence: CASSLRGLGDTNEKLFF. DNA for the CDR3: TGTGCCAGCAGCTTAAGAGGTTTGGGAGACACTAATGAAAAACTGTTTTTT.

This rearrangement joins TRBV25-1 to TRBJ2-5, with 8 bases lining up with TRBD2. Germline assignment: CDR1 MGHDK and CDR2 SYGVNS. CDR3 length equals 17 residues. With 7 bases clipped from V and 5 bases from J, the junction kept 18 bases outside the gene matches. The CDR3 protein is CASTTDPQRGRRETQYF. The CDR3 coding sequence is TGTGCCAGCACCACAGACCCCCAGCGGGGGAGGAGGGAGACCCAGTACTTC.

This clone was picked up one time. J is TRBJ1-1 and V is TRBV4-3; no clear D. The V end was cut by 4 bases, the J end by 7 bases, with 10 bases between. Germline V gene sequence: CDR1 LGHNA, CDR2 YSLEER. The CDR3 consists of 12 residues. CDR3 region: CASSPSEGEAFF. CDR3 bases: TGCGCCAGCAGCCCCTCTGAGGGTGAAGCTTTCTTT.

The V and J genes are TRBV27 and TRBJ2-3; D remains ambiguous. V lost 3 bases to trimming and J lost 2 bases, with 9 bases between them. Germline values: CDR1 MNHEY, CDR2 SMNVEV (reference sequence). The CDR3 covers 14 residues. DNA for the CDR3: TGTGCCAGCAGTTTGAGGACCATCACAGATACGCAGTATTTT. It specifies CASSLRTITDTQYF.